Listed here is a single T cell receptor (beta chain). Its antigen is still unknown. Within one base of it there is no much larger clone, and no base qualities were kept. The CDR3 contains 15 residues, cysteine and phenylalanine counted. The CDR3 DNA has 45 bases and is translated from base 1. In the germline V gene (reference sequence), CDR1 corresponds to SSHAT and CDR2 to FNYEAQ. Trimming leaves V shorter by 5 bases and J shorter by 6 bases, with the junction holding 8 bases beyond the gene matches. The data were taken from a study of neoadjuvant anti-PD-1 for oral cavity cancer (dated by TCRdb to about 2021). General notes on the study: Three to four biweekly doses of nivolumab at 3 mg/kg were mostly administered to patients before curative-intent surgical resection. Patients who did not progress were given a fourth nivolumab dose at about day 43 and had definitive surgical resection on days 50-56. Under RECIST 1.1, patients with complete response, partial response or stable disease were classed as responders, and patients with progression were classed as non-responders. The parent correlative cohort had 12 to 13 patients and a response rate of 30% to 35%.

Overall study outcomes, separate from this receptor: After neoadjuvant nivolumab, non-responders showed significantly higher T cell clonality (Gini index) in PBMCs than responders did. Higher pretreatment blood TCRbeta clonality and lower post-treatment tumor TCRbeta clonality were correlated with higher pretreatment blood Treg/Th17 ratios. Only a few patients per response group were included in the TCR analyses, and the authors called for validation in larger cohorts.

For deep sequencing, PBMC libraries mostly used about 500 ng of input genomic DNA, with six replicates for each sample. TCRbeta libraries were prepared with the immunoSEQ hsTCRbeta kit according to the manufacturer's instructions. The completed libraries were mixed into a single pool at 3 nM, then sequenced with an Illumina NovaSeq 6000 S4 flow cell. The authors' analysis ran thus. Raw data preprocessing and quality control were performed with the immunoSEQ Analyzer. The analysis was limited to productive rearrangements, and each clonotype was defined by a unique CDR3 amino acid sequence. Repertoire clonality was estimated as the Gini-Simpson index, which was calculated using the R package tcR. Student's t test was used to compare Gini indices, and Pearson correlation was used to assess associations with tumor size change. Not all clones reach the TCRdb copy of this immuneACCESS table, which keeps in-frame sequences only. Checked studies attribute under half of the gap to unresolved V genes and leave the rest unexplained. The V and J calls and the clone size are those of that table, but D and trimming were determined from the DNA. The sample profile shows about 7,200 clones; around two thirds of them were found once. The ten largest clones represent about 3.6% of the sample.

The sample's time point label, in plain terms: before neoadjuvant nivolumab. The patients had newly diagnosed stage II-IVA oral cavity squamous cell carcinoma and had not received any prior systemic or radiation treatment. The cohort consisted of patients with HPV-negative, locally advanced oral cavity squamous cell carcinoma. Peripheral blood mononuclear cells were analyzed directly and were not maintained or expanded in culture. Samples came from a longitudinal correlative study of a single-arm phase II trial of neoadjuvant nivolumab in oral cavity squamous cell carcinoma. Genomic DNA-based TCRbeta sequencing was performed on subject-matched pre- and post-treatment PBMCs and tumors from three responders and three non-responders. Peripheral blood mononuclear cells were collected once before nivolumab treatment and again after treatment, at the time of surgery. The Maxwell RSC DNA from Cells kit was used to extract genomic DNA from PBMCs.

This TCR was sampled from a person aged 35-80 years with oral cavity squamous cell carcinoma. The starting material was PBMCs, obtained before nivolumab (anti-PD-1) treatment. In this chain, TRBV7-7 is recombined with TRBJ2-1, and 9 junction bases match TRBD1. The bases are TGTGCCAGCAGCACCGGGACAGGGACTACCAATGAGCAGTTCTTC. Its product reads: CASSTGTGTTNEQFF.